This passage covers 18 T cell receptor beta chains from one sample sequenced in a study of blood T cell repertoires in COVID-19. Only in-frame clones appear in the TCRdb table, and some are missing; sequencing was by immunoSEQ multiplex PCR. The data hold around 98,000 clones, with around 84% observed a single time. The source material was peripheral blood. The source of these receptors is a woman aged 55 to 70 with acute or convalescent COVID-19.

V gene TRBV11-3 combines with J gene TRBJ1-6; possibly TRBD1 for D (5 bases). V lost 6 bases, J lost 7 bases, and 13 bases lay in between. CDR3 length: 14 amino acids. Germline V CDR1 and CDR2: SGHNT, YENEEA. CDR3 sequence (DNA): TGTGCCAGCAGTCAACAGGACGGGAATTCACCCCTCCACTTT. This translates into CASSQQDGNSPLHF.

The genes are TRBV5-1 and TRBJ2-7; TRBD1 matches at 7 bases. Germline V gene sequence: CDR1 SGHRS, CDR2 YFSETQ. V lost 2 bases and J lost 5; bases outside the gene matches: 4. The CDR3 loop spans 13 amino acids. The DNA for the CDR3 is TGCGCCAGCAGCTTAGGGGGCCTAAACGAGCAGTACTTC. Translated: CASSLGGLNEQYF.

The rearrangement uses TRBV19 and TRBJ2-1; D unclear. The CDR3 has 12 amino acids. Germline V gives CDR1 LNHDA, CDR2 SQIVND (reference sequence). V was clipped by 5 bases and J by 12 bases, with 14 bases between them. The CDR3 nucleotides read TGTGCCAGTAGTCTCCAGGCCGGTGGGCAGTTCTTC. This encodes CASSLQAGGQFF.

CDR3 residues: CASRGQGDINSPLHF. CDR3 nucleotide sequence: TGTGCCAGCCGAGGACAGGGGGATATCAATTCACCCCTCCACTTT. The chain recombines TRBV18 with TRBJ1-6; 10 nucleotides align to TRBD1. With 8 bases clipped from V and 7 bases from J, the junction kept 8 bases outside the gene matches. Germline-derived CDR1 and CDR2 are KGHSH and LQKENI. The CDR3 length is 15 residues. The entire variable domain, with the rest obtained from reference TRBV18 and TRBJ1-6, is as follows: NAGVMQNPRHLVRRRGQEARLRCSPMKGHSHVYWYRQLPEEGLKFMVYLQKENIIDESGMPKERFSAEFPKEGPSILRIQQVVRGDSAAYFCASRGQGDINSPLHFGNGTRLTVT.

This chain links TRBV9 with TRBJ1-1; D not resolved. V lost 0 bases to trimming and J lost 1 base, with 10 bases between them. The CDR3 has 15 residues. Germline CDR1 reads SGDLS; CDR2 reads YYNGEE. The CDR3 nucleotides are TGTGCCAGCAGCGTAGATGAGGGAAAGAACACTGAAGCTTTCTTT. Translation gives CASSVDEGKNTEAFF.

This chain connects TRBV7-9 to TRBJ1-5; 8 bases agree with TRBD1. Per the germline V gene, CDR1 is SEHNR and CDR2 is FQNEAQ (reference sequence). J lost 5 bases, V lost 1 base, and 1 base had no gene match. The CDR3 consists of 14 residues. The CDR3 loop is CASSLGTGYQPQHF. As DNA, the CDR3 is TGTGCCAGCAGCTTAGGGACAGGGTATCAGCCCCAGCATTTT.

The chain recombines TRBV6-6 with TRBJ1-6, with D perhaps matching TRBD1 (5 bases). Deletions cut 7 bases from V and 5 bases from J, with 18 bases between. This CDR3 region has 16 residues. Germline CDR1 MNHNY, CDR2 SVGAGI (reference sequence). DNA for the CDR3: TGTGCCAGCAAGGGCACATGGCAGGGCGATAATTCACCCCTCCACTTT. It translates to CASKGTWQGDNSPLHF.

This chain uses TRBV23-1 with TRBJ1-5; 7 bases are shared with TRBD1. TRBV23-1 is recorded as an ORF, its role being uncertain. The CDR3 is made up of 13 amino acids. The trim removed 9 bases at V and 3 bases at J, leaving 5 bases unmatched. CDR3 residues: CARGTAPNQPQHF. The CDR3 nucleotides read TGCGCCAGGGGGACAGCCCCCAATCAGCCCCAGCATTTT.

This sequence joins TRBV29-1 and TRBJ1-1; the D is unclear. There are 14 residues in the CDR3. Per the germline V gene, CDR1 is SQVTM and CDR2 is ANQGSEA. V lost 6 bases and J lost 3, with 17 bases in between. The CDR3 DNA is TGCAGCGTCATGGGAGGGTCTAAGTACACTGAAGCTTTCTTT. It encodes CSVMGGSKYTEAFF.

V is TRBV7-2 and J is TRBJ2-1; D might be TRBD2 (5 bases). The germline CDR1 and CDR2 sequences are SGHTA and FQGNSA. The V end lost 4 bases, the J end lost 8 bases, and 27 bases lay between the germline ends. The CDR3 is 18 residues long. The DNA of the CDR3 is TGTGCCAGCAGCTCCAACGGGATCCAATCTTTAAGTGTCTATGAGCAGTTCTTC. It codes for CASSSNGIQSLSVYEQFF.

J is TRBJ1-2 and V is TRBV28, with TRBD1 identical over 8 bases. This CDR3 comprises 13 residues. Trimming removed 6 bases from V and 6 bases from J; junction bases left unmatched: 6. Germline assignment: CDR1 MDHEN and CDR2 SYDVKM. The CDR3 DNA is TGTGCCAGCAGGGACAGGGTAGGAGATGGCTACACCTTC. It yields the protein CASRDRVGDGYTF.

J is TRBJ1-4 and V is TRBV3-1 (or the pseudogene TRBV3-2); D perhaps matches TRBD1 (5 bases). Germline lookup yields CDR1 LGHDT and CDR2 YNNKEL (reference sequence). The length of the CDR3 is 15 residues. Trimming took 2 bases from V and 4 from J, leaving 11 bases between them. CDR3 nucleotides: TGTGCCAGCAGCCAATATCAGGGACTTAATGAAAAACTGTTTTTT. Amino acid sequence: CASSQYQGLNEKLFF.

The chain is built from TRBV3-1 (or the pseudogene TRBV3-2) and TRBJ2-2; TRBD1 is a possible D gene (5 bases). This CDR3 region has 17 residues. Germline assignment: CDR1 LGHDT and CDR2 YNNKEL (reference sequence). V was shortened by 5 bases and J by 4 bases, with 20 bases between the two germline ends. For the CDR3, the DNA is TGTGCCAGCAGCGTCCCCCTGGGCAGGGTCGCCACCGGGGAGCTGTTTTTT. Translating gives CASSVPLGRVATGELFF.

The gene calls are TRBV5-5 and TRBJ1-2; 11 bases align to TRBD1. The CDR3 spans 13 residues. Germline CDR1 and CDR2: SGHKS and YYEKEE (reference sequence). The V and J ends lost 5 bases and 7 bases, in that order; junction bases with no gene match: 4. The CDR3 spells CASSSGTGGGYTF. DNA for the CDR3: TGTGCCAGCAGTTCCGGGACAGGGGGTGGCTACACCTTC.

The chain's CDR3 is CASSVLAGTGELFF. The CDR3 nucleotides read TGTGCCAGCAGCGTGCTAGCGGGGACCGGGGAGCTGTTTTTT. V gene TRBV9 combines with J gene TRBJ2-2, with 9 bases that match TRBD2. The V gene end was trimmed by 2 bases and the J gene end by 5 bases; junction bases not matched to a gene: 1. The CDR3 totals 14 residues. CDR1 is SGDLS, CDR2 YYNGEE, per germline.

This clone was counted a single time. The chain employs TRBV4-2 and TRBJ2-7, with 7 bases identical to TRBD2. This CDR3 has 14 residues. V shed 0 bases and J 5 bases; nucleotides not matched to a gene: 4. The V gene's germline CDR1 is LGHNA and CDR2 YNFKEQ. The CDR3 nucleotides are TGTGCCAGCAGCCAAGACGTTGGGGGGGACGAGCAGTACTTC. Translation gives CASSQDVGGDEQYF.

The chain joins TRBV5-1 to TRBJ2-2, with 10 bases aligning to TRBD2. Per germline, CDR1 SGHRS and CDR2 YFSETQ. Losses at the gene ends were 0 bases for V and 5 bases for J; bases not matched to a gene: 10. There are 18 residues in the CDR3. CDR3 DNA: TGCGCCAGCAGCTTGGCCCTGGGGGCTAGCGGGGGAACCGGGGAGCTGTTTTTT. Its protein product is CASSLALGASGGTGELFF.

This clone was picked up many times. CDR3 DNA sequence: TGTGCCAGCGGGGAGGGAATCCACGAGCAGTACTTC. Translated: CASGEGIHEQYF. The chain couples TRBV6-5 to TRBJ2-7; 7 nucleotides align to TRBD2. The V gene end was trimmed by 8 bases and the J gene end by 5 bases; junction bases not matched to a gene: 6. The length of the CDR3 is 12 residues. Germline-derived CDR1 and CDR2 are MNHEY and SVGAGI.